The present entry profiles one TCR beta chain with its context. The sample belongs to a study of blood T cell repertoires in COVID-19. Germline-derived CDR1 and CDR2 are SQVTM and ANQGSEA. The CDR3 has 13 residues. Trimming took 6 bases from V and 5 from J, leaving 16 bases between them. Produced via immunoSEQ multiplex PCR; TCRdb's table is partial and in-frame only. The sample yields 200,000 to 250,000 clones, 70% to 85% seen once. J is TRBJ1-2 and V is TRBV29-1; D is possibly TRBD1 (6 bases). The sequencing sample was made of peripheral blood. This sequence was found in a woman aged 80 or over with acute or convalescent COVID-19. The CDR3 sequence is CSVRTALSYGYTF. In nucleotides, the CDR3 is TGCAGCGTCAGGACAGCCCTCTCGTATGGCTACACCTTC.